This TCR beta chain appears in the sequencing data of a study of regulatory T cells in long-lasting Graves disease. General study findings and limits: TCR diversity was lower in persistent Graves' patients than in newly diagnosed ones. Newly diagnosed disease favored TRBV20-1 and TRBJ2-1 over persistent disease.

From germline, CDR1 is KGHSH and CDR2 LQKENI. V dropped 0 bases and J dropped 4 bases, with 18 bases sitting between them. This CDR3 has 17 residues. Time point noted: persistent/refractory GD, antithyroid drugs over 5 years with positive TRAb. The TCR library used RNA extracted from PBMCs. A word on this clonotype: Its antigen is still unknown.

Both iRepertoire HTBI primers and Arm-PCR of CDR3 regions were used to build the TCR beta libraries. Original handling: Identified across the samples were over 50 TRBV segments and around 14 TRBJ segments. TCRdb used MiXCR to reprocess the multiplex PCR reads, holding one entry per CDR3 protein. TCRdb, not the authors, supplied the V and J calls. The repertoire holds hundreds of thousands of distinct CDR3 sequences, roughly 20% seen once, with less than 25% in the top ten. This receptor was obtained from a female donor with Graves disease. The chain combines TRBV18 with TRBJ2-5, with a weak D call TRBD2 (6 bases). Sequencing used peripheral blood mononuclear cells (PBMCs), obtained when the disease was refractory, from a patient treated with antithyroid drugs. The CDR3 protein is CASSPPANLRRGETQYF. The CDR3 nucleotides read TGTGCCAGCTCACCACCCGCTAACTTGAGGAGGGGAGAGACCCAGTACTTC.